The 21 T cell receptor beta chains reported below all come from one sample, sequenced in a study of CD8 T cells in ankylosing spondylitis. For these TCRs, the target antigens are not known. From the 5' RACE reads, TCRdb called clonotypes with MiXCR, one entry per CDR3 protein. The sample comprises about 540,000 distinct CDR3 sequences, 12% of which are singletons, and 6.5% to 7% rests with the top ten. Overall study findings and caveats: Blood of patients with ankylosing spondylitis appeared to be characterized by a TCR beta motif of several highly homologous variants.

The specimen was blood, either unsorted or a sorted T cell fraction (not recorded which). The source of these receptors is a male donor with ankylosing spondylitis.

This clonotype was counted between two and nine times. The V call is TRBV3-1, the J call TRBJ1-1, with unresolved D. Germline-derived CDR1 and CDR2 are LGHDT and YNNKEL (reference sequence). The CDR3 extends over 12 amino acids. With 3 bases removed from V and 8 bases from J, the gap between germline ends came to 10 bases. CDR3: CASSQALGEAFF. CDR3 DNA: TGTGCCAGCAGCCAGGCCTTGGGGGAAGCTTTCTTT.

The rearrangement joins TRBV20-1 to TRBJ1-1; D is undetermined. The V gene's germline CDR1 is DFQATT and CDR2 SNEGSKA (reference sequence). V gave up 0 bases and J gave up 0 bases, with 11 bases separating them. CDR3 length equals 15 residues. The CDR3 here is CSARDWNKLNTEAFF. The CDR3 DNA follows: TGCAGTGCTAGAGATTGGAACAAATTGAACACTGAAGCTTTCTTT.

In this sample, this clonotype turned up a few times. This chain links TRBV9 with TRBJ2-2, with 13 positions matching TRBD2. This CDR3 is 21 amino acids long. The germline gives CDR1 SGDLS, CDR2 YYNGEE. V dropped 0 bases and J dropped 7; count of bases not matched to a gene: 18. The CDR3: CASSVVGGATSGRTPHGELFF. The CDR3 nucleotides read TGTGCCAGCAGCGTAGTTGGGGGAGCGACTAGCGGGAGGACCCCGCACGGGGAGCTGTTTTTT.

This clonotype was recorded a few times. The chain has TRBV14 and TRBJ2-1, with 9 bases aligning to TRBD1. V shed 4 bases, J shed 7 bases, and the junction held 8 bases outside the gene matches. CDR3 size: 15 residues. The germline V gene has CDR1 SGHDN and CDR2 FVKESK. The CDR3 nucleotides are TGTGCCAGCAGCCCACAGCCACAGGGGGCAAATGAGCAGTTCTTC. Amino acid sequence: CASSPQPQGANEQFF.

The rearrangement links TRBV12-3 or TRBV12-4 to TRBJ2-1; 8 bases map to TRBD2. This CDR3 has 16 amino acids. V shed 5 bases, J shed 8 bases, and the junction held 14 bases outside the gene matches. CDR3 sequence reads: CASSTSPGLVSDEQFF. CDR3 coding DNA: TGTGCCAGCAGTACCAGCCCGGGACTAGTATCCGATGAGCAGTTCTTC.

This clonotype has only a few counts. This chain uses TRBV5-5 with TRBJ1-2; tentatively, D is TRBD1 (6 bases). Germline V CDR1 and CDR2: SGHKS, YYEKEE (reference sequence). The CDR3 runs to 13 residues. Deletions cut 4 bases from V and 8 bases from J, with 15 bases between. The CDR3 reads CASSQQGTWGYTF. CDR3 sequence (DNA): TGTGCCAGCAGCCAACAGGGAACGTGGGGCTACACCTTC.

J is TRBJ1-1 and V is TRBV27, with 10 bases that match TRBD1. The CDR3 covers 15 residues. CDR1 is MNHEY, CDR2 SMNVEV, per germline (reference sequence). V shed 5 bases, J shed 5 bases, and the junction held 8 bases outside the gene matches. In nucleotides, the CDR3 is TGTGCCAGCAGTCCGACAGGGGGCATGTGGACTGAAGCTTTCTTT. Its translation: CASSPTGGMWTEAFF.

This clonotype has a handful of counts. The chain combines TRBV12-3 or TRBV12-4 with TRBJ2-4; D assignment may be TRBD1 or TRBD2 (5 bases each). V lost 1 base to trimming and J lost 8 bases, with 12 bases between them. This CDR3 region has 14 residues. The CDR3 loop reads CASSLVSGTDIQYF. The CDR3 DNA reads TGTGCCAGCAGTTTAGTTTCAGGGACGGACATTCAGTACTTC.

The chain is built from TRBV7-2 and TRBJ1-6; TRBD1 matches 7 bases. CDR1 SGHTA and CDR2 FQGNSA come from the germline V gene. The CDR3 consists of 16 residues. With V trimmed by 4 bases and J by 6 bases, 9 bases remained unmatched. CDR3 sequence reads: CASSSEGGIRNSPLHF. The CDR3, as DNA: TGTGCCAGCAGCTCGGAAGGGGGCATTCGTAATTCACCCCTCCACTTT.

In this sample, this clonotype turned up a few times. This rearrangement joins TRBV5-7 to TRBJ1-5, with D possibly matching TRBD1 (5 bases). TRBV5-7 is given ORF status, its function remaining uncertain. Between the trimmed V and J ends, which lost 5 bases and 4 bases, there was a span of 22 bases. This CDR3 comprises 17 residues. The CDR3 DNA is TGTGCCAGCAGTTCGAGGCGTCGGGGGACGCGGAATCAGCCCCAGCATTTT. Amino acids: CASSSRRRGTRNQPQHF.

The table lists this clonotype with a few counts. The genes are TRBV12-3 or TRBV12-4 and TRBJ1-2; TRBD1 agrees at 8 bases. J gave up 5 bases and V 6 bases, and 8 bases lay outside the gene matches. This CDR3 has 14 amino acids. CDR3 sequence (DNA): TGTGCCAGCAGGGCGGACAGGGCGGGATATGGCTACACCTTC. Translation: CASRADRAGYGYTF.

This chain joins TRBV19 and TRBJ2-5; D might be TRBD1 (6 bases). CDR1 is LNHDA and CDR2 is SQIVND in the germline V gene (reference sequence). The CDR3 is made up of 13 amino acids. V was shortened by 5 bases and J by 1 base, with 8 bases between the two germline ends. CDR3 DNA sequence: TGTGCCAGTAGTGTGACAGGCCAAGAGACCCAGTACTTC. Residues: CASSVTGQETQYF.

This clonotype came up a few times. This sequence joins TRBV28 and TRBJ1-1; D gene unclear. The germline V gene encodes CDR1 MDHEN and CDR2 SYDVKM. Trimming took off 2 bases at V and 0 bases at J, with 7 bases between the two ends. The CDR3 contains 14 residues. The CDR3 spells CASSLVNLNTEAFF. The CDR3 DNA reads TGTGCCAGCAGTTTAGTGAATTTGAACACTGAAGCTTTCTTT.

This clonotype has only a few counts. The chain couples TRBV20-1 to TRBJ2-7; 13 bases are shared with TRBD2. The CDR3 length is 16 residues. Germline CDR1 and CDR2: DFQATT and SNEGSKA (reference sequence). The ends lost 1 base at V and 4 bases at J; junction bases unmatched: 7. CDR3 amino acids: CSARGTSGSSRYEQYF. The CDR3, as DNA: TGCAGTGCTAGAGGGACTAGCGGGAGTAGTAGGTACGAGCAGTACTTC.

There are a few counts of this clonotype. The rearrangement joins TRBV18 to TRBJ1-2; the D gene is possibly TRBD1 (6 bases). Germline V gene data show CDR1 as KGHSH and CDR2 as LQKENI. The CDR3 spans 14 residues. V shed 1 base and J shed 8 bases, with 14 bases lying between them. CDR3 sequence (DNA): TGTGCCAGCTCACCACTTCAGGGGACGGAGGGCTACACCTTC. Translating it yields CASSPLQGTEGYTF.

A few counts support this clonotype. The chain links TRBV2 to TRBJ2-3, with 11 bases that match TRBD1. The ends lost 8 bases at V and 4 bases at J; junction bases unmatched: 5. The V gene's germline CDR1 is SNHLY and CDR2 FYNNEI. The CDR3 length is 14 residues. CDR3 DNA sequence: TGTGCCAGCGGATGGGACAGGGGGTCAGATACGCAGTATTTT. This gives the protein CASGWDRGSDTQYF.

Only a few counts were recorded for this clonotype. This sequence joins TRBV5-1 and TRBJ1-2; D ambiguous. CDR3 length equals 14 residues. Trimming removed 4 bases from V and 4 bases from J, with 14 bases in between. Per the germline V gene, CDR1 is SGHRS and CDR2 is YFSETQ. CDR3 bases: TGCGCCAGCAGCGATTCCGACAATCCCTATGGCTACACCTTC. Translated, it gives CASSDSDNPYGYTF.

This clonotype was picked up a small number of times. In nucleotides, the CDR3 is TGCAGTGCTAACGGCGGGGTGCTACAAGAGACCCAGTACTTC. It specifies CSANGGVLQETQYF. The chain joins TRBV20-1 to TRBJ2-5; D is possibly TRBD2 (6 bases). Per germline, CDR1 DFQATT and CDR2 SNEGSKA (reference sequence). Between the trimmed V and J ends, which lost 4 bases and 2 bases, there was a span of 14 bases. The CDR3 runs to 14 residues.

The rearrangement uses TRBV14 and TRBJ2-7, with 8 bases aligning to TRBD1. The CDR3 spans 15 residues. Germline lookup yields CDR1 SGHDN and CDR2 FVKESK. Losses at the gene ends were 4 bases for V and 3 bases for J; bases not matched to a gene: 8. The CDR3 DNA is TGTGCCAGCAGCCTCTCCGGGACAGGCATCTACGAGCAGTACTTC. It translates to CASSLSGTGIYEQYF.

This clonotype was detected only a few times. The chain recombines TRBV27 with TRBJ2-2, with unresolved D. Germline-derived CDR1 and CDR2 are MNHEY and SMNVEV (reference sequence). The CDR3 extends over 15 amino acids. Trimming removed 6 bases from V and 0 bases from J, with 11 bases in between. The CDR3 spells CASSPPLPNTGELFF. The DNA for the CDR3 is TGTGCCAGCAGCCCCCCCTTGCCGAACACCGGGGAGCTGTTTTTT.

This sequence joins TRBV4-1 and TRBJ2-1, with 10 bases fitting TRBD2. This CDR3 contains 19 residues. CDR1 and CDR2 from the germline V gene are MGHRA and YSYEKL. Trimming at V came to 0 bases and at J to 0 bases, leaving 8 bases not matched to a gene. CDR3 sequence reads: CASSQDRVAGGPSYNEQFF. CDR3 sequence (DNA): TGCGCCAGCAGCCAAGATAGAGTAGCGGGAGGCCCCTCCTACAATGAGCAGTTCTTC.